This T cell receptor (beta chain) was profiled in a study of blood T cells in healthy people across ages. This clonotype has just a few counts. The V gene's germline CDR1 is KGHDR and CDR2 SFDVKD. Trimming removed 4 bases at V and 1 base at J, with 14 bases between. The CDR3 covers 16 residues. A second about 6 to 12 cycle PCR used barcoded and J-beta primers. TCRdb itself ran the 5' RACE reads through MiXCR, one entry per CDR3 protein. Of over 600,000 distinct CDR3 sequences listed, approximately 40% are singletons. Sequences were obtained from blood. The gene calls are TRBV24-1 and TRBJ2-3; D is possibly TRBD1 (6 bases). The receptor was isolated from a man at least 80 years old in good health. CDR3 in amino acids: CATSDVGAGGTDTQYF. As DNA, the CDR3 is TGTGCCACCAGTGACGTGGGGGCAGGAGGCACAGATACGCAGTATTTT.